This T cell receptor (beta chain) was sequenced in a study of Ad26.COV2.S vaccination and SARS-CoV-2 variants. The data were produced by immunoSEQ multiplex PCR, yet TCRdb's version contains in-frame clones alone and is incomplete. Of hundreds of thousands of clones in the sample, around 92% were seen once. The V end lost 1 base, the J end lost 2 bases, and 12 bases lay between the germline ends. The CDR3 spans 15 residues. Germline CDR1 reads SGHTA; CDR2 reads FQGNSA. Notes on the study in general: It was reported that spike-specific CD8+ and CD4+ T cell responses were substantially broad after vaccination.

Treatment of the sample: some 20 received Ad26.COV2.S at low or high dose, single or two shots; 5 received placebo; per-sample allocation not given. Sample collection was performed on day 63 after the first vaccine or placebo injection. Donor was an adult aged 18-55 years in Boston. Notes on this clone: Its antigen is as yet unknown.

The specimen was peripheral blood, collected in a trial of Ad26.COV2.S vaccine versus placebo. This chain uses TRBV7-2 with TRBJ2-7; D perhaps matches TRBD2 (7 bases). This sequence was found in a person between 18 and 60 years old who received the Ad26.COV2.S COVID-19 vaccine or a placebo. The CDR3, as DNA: TGTGCCAGCAGCTTAGAGGGGGGGGCACCCTACGAGCAGTACTTC. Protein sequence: CASSLEGGAPYEQYF.